This TCR beta chain is drawn from a study of CD8+CD57+ T cells in acquired aplastic anemia. Study background: Sorting CD4+ and CD8+ cells gave DNA averaging approximately 3 ug.

CD8+CD57+ cell expansion had been shown by flow cytometry in patients chosen for sequencing. The CDR3 runs to 14 residues. Germline V gene lookup returns CDR1 SNHLY and CDR2 FYNNEI. Trimming took off 6 bases at V and 1 base at J, with 10 bases between the two ends. This clonotype was observed a handful of times. TCR beta VDJ and CDR3 profiling used genomic DNA as template. In TCRdb, the reads were re-called with MiXCR into one record per CDR3 protein. The sample lists approximately 300,000 distinct CDR3 sequences; 45% to 65% were seen once. Sequenced input: sorted CD4+, CD8+, or CD8+CD57+ T cells (not recorded which) from PBMCs. The gene calls are TRBV2 and TRBJ1-5, with D hard to call. This clonotype originated in a human donor with aplastic anemia. The CDR3 DNA reads TGTGCCAGCAGCCCCTTCGGGAGCAATCAGCCCCAGCATTTT. Residues: CASSPFGSNQPQHF.